These T cell receptor beta chains were read from a single sample in a study of blood T cell repertoires in COVID-19. The table came from immunoSEQ multiplex PCR; TCRdb's copy has only in-frame clones and leaves some out. The sample yields approximately 150,000 clones, around 88% seen once. The sample consisted of peripheral blood. The receptor source for this set is a human donor in a cohort sampled during active COVID-19. Both conserved end residues are part of each CDR3. The size of a clone is reported for some rows only, either as once, few or many, or as a class for expanded clones.

J gene,clone size,V gene,CDR3 protein
TRBJ2-7,NA,TRBV4-1,CASSRPGQGAYEQYF
TRBJ1-4,NA,TRBV3-1/TRBV3-2,CASSPFGGLGEKLFF
TRBJ2-1,once,TRBV7-2,CASSLGRLAGGVFDEQFF
TRBJ2-3,NA,TRBV5-1,CASSLRLATYPDTQYF
TRBJ1-6,NA,TRBV9,CASSVAHENSPLHF
TRBJ2-7,NA,TRBV6-5,CASRGDRPSYEQYF
TRBJ2-7,NA,TRBV30,CAWSTGLAGGSSSYEQYF
TRBJ1-2,NA,TRBV18,CASSTGTVAGGYTF
TRBJ2-7,NA,TRBV5-1,CASSPLDRGFSYEQYF
TRBJ2-2,few,TRBV6-6,CASSYPPGTGELFF
TRBJ2-1,NA,TRBV10-3,CAISESGIAGGFEQFF
TRBJ2-6,NA,TRBV3-1/TRBV3-2,CASSPGQGVAGANVLTF
TRBJ1-2,NA,TRBV5-6,CASSRDRGIYGYTF
TRBJ1-2,NA,TRBV2,CASRGDRDGYTF
TRBJ2-5,NA,TRBV11-2,CASSSLGLAGETQYF
TRBJ1-6,NA,TRBV5-6,CASSLEGLGGSPLHF
TRBJ2-7,NA,TRBV18,CASSSDRGGEQYF
TRBJ1-1,few,TRBV7-9,CASSFYFGTGDLNTEAFF
TRBJ1-1,NA,TRBV7-6,CASSPTGTGGTEAFF
TRBJ1-1,NA,TRBV27,CASSLEAGWTEAFF
TRBJ1-1,NA,TRBV18,CASSAYRGLYTEAFF
TRBJ1-3,NA,TRBV2,CASSGYPGTGNTIYF
TRBJ2-7,NA,TRBV29-1,CSVLGSAGDEQYF
TRBJ2-1,NA,TRBV3-1/TRBV3-2,CASTSTPSGYNEQFF
TRBJ1-1,NA,TRBV3-1/TRBV3-2,CASSQDPGGGTEAFF
TRBJ1-1,NA,TRBV5-1,CASSLDGTERAEAFF
TRBJ2-1,NA,TRBV2,CASSPLLGLALYNEQFF
TRBJ2-5,NA,TRBV18,CAGSTSGVQETQYF
TRBJ1-1,few,TRBV2,CASSLDRVNTEAFF
TRBJ1-1,NA,TRBV20-1,CSASYTEAFF
TRBJ2-1,NA,TRBV24-1,CATSDAKQGGNEQFF
TRBJ2-4,NA,TRBV7-2,CASSSLDREVQYF
TRBJ1-3,NA,TRBV6-1,CASSEPLRQGLSGNTIYF
TRBJ1-2,NA,TRBV5-3,CARSHHRVGYTF
TRBJ1-5,NA,TRBV6-5,CASSPRDREPQHF
TRBJ1-2,NA,TRBV7-8,CASSRGGRTRLYGYTF
TRBJ2-7,NA,TRBV25-1,CASSDGGAYEQYF
TRBJ1-1,few,TRBV7-9,CASSNQGWNTEAFF
TRBJ2-1,once,TRBV5-1,CASSSRTYNEQFF
TRBJ2-2,NA,TRBV6-5,CASPVPNTGELFF
TRBJ2-4,NA,TRBV3-1/TRBV3-2,CASSQGGGINIQYF
TRBJ2-5,NA,TRBV24-1,CATSDFRRGRVTQYF
TRBJ1-4,NA,TRBV5-4,CASSFDRDEKLFF
TRBJ2-1,NA,TRBV9,CASSVGGGGIGQFF
TRBJ1-2,NA,TRBV24-1,CATSDPNSPLGYGYTF